The rows below give T cell receptor beta chains drawn from one sample of a study of T cell responses to AZD1222 COVID-19 vaccine. Repertoires were generated with immunoSEQ multiplex PCR, while TCRdb's copy carries only in-frame clones and drops some. The sample has 150,000 to 200,000 clones, just over 90% seen once. The sample in question was peripheral blood, obtained 28 days after the second AZD1222 dose. All receptors derive from an adult who received the AZD1222 COVID-19 vaccine. Both conserved end residues are part of each CDR3. D genes are given only for firm matches. Only part of the rows carry a size: once, few, many, or a class if the clone is expanded.

NA	TRBV18	14	NA	TRBJ2-1	TGTGCCAGCTCGGTCGACAGGTCCTACAATGAGCAGTTCTTC	CASSVDRSYNEQFF
NA	TRBV18	13	NA	TRBJ1-1	TGTGCCAGCTCGCAGGGAGGTTACACTGAAGCTTTCTTT	CASSQGGYTEAFF
NA	TRBV6-5	14	NA	TRBJ2-7	TGTGCCAGCAGTCCCCCGTTTTCGAAAAGCGAGCAGTACTTC	CASSPPFSKSEQYF
NA	TRBV3-1/TRBV3-2	16	TRBD1	TRBJ2-7	TGTGCCAGCAGCGGGACCGGGACAGGGGGCTTCAACGAGCAGTACTTC	CASSGTGTGGFNEQYF
NA	TRBV7-3	15	NA	TRBJ2-7	TGTGCCAGCAGCTCTTGGGGTAGCGGCAACTACGAGCAGTACTTC	CASSSWGSGNYEQYF
NA	TRBV27	13	NA	TRBJ2-7	TGTGCCAGCTCCCCCCGGCGCACCTACGAGCAGTACTTC	CASSPRRTYEQYF
once	TRBV7-2	13	NA	TRBJ2-7	TGTGCCAGCAGCTTAGCTGTACAGGGTGAAAAGTACTTC	CASSLAVQGEKYF
NA	TRBV4-1	13	NA	TRBJ2-7	TGCGCCAGCAGCCAGGATACTTCCTACGAGCAGTACTTC	CASSQDTSYEQYF
NA	TRBV7-8	14	TRBD1	TRBJ1-6	TGTGCCAGCAGCGCCGGACAGGGAGACTCACCCCTCCACTTT	CASSAGQGDSPLHF
NA	TRBV19	14	TRBD1	TRBJ1-6	TGTGCCAATTTTCGGGACAGGGGTTGTTCACCCCTCCACTTT	CANFRDRGCSPLHF
NA	TRBV14	14	TRBD1	TRBJ2-7	TGTGCCAGCAGCCAATGGACAGGGGTAGGCGAGCAGTACTTC	CASSQWTGVGEQYF
NA	TRBV29-1	12	TRBD1	TRBJ2-7	TGCAGCGTTGGGGCAGGGGGCTACGAGCAGTACTTC	CSVGAGGYEQYF
few	TRBV10-3	16	NA	TRBJ2-7	TGTGCCATCAGTGACCCCGGACAGATTACCTCCTACGAGCAGTACTTC	CAISDPGQITSYEQYF
NA	TRBV9	13	NA	TRBJ2-2	TGTGCCAGCAGCGGGGGGAACACCGGGGAGCTGTTTTTT	CASSGGNTGELFF
NA	TRBV5-1	15	TRBD1	TRBJ2-7	TGCGCCAGCAGCTTGGGGGGGACAGGGAGCCGCGAGCAGTACTTC	CASSLGGTGSREQYF
NA	TRBV6-1	12	NA	TRBJ2-7	TGTGCCAGCAGTGAGCCGGGGCGAAAGCAGTACTTC	CASSEPGRKQYF
NA	TRBV11-2	14	TRBD1	TRBJ1-1	TGTGCCAGCAGCAACCGACAGGGATGGACTGAAGCTTTCTTT	CASSNRQGWTEAFF
NA	TRBV11-2	16	NA	TRBJ2-2	TGTGCCAGCAGCTTAGCGGGATTAGCCCAGACCGGGGAGCTGTTTTTT	CASSLAGLAQTGELFF
NA	TRBV7-8	16	TRBD1	TRBJ1-1	TGTGCCAGCAGCTTAAACAGGGGGCGTTGGGACACTGAAGCTTTCTTT	CASSLNRGRWDTEAFF
NA	TRBV19	16	NA	TRBJ1-5	TGTGCCAGTAGTATAGCAGGGACCTTCGGAGATCAGCCCCAGCATTTT	CASSIAGTFGDQPQHF